One and the same sample provided the 21 T cell receptor beta chains below, sequenced in a study of shared clonotypes between healthy human individuals. Profiling relied on immunoSEQ multiplex PCR, and the TCRdb table lists in-frame clones only, not all of them. The sample has approximately 320,000 clones, about nine tenths seen once. Sequences were obtained from memory CD8+ T cells sorted from blood. Regarding subset: CD45RO+ cells pooled with CCR7-negative TemRA cells. All receptors come from a man aged 18 to 29 in good health.

This clone was seen only a few times. V gene TRBV11-2 combines with J gene TRBJ2-7; D is ambiguous. Trimming took off 5 bases at V and 6 bases at J, with 2 bases between the two ends. The CDR3 loop spans 9 amino acids. Germline V gene data show CDR1 as SGHAT and CDR2 as FQNNGV. CDR3 protein: CASSLEQYF. CDR3 bases: TGTGCCAGCAGCCTCGAGCAGTACTTC.

V usage is TRBV27 and J usage is TRBJ2-6, with 7 bases identical to TRBD2. CDR3 size: 16 residues. The V and J ends lost 5 bases and 2 bases, in that order; junction bases with no gene match: 6. Germline lookup yields CDR1 MNHEY and CDR2 SMNVEV (reference sequence). The CDR3 region has the DNA TGTGCCAGCAGTCCGGGGGGTGGGGCTGGGGCCAACGTCCTGACTTTC. It translates to CASSPGGGAGANVLTF.

CDR3 protein: CASSPIHGVGSNQPQHF. The CDR3, as DNA: TGCGCCAGCAGCCCAATCCACGGGGTAGGAAGCAATCAGCCCCAGCATTTT. The chain is built from TRBV4-1 and TRBJ1-5, with D uncertain. The germline V and J ends were trimmed by 4 bases and 1 base, with 17 bases remaining between them. Germline V gives CDR1 MGHRA, CDR2 YSYEKL. This CDR3 contains 17 residues.

V and J are TRBV6-5 and TRBJ1-4, with 8 bases lining up with TRBD1. The germline V gene has CDR1 MNHEY and CDR2 SVGAGI. CDR3 length: 16 amino acids. The junction had 9 bases not matched to a gene; V was cut back by 2 bases and J by 7 bases. CDR3 amino acids: CASSYILGQGFEKLFF. As DNA, the CDR3 is TGTGCCAGCAGTTACATCCTTGGACAGGGCTTTGAAAAACTGTTTTTT.

V and J are TRBV29-1 and TRBJ1-5; D is undetermined. The CDR3 has 14 amino acids. The V gene lost 0 bases and the J gene lost 0 bases, with 6 bases spanning the gap. Looked up from germline, CDR1 is SQVTM and CDR2 is ANQGSEA. CDR3 sequence (DNA): TGCAGCGTTGAAGATTGGGATAGCAATCAGCCCCAGCATTTT. This gives the protein CSVEDWDSNQPQHF.

The V and J genes are TRBV27 and TRBJ2-7; 9 bases line up with TRBD1. Germline V gene sequence: CDR1 MNHEY, CDR2 SMNVEV (reference sequence). The CDR3 length is 14 residues. Germline trimming cut 5 bases from V and 3 bases from J; bases unmatched to any gene: 5. The CDR3 region has the DNA TGTGCCAGCAGTGTAGGACAGGGGTTCTACGAGCAGTACTTC. This gives the protein CASSVGQGFYEQYF.

CDR3 DNA: TGTGCCAGCAGTCCCACCCCGAGCACCTACGAGCAGTACTTC. Its translation is CASSPTPSTYEQYF. This chain connects TRBV27 to TRBJ2-7; D gene uncertain. The CDR3 is made up of 14 amino acids. V shed 5 bases and J shed 2 bases, with 13 bases lying between them. Germline loops: CDR1 MNHEY, CDR2 SMNVEV (reference sequence).

The chain combines TRBV7-9 with TRBJ1-2; the D is unclear. CDR3 size: 15 residues. Looked up from germline, CDR1 is SEHNR and CDR2 is FQNEAQ (reference sequence). Trimming removed 0 bases at V and 2 bases at J, with 10 bases between. CDR3 in DNA: TGTGCCAGCAGCTTAGCGGGGAACAGAAACTATGGCTACACCTTC. Amino acid sequence: CASSLAGNRNYGYTF.

The gene calls are TRBV4-2 and TRBJ1-1, with no clear D. V was cut by 1 base and J by 0 bases, with 15 bases left in between. The CDR3 covers 17 residues. The germline gives CDR1 LGHNA, CDR2 YNFKEQ. The CDR3 DNA reads as TGTGCCAGCAGCCAAGGTGGGGTTCTGGGAATGAACACTGAAGCTTTCTTT. Amino acids: CASSQGGVLGMNTEAFF.

V is TRBV2 and J is TRBJ2-7; D unresolved. V was cut by 0 bases and J by 1 base, with 7 bases left in between. CDR3 size: 14 residues. From germline, CDR1 is SNHLY and CDR2 FYNNEI. CDR3: CASSEANQSYEQYF. The DNA of the CDR3 is TGTGCCAGCAGTGAAGCAAACCAGTCCTACGAGCAGTACTTC.

The J gene is TRBJ2-1, the V gene TRBV27, with 7 bases identical to TRBD2. The CDR3 runs to 13 residues. With 10 bases clipped from V and 9 bases from J, the junction kept 12 bases outside the gene matches. Germline V CDR1 and CDR2: MNHEY, SMNVEV (reference sequence). The CDR3 sequence is CATVAGVNSEQFF. In nucleotides, the CDR3 is TGTGCCACCGTAGCGGGTGTAAACAGTGAGCAGTTCTTC.

The chain couples TRBV4-1 to TRBJ2-7; D possibly matches TRBD1 or TRBD2 (6 bases each). This CDR3 spans 14 amino acids. Trimming cost V 4 bases and J 2 bases, with 12 bases left between them. Germline V gene sequence: CDR1 MGHRA, CDR2 YSYEKL. CDR3 amino acids: CASSLRDTAYEQYF. The CDR3 region has the DNA TGCGCCAGCAGCCTGCGGGACACAGCCTACGAGCAGTACTTC.

The chain has TRBV9 and TRBJ1-4; D gene ambiguous. CDR1 is SGDLS and CDR2 is YYNGEE in the germline V gene. V lost 0 bases to trimming and J lost 8 bases, with 14 bases between them. CDR3 length equals 15 residues. The CDR3 region is CASSVAPQDREKLFF. CDR3 DNA sequence: TGTGCCAGCAGCGTAGCCCCTCAGGACCGCGAAAAACTGTTTTTT.

The chain employs TRBV28 and TRBJ2-7; D not resolved. The CDR3 has 11 amino acids. The V end lost 4 bases, the J end lost 3 bases, and 4 bases lay between the germline ends. Germline CDR1 and CDR2: MDHEN and SYDVKM. The chain's CDR3 is CASSSYYEQYF. The CDR3 coding sequence is TGTGCCAGCAGTTCGTACTACGAGCAGTACTTC. Based on the CDR3 plus reference TRBV28 and TRBJ2-7, the full variable domain is DVKVTQSSRYLVKRTGEKVFLECVQDMDHENMFWYRQDPGLGLRLIYFSYDVKMKEKGDIPEGYSVSREKKERFSLILESASTNQTSMYLCASSSYYEQYFGPGTRLTVT.

This clone came up once. The genes are TRBV27 and TRBJ2-7; 10 bases map to TRBD2. V lost 3 bases to trimming and J lost 3 bases; unmatched junction nucleotides: 2. Germline lookup yields CDR1 MNHEY and CDR2 SMNVEV (reference sequence). The CDR3 has 14 amino acids. Here the CDR3 DNA reads TGTGCCAGCAGTTTTCTAGCGGGGGACTACGAGCAGTACTTC. This translates into CASSFLAGDYEQYF.

Here the CDR3 reads CASSYPGLAEAFF. Written as DNA, the CDR3 is TGTGCCAGCAGTTACCCTGGACTCGCTGAAGCTTTCTTT. The V and J genes are TRBV6-5 and TRBJ1-1, with unresolved D. Germline CDR1 is MNHEY and CDR2 is SVGAGI. The CDR3 is 13 residues long. Trimming shortened V by 2 bases and J by 6 bases, and 10 bases separated the two germline ends.

The CDR3 spells CASRTDSNYNEQFF. The CDR3, as DNA: TGTGCCAGCAGGACGGACTCCAACTACAATGAGCAGTTCTTC. The V gene is TRBV6-5, the J gene TRBJ2-1; a weak D match, TRBD2 (5 bases). CDR1 MNHEY and CDR2 SVGAGI come from the germline V gene. Trimming cost V 6 bases and J 3 bases, with 12 bases left between them. This CDR3 has 14 residues.

This clone was picked up one time. In DNA, the CDR3 is TGTGCCAGCAGCCCCAGGACAGCATACTCTGGAAACACCATATATTTT. This encodes CASSPRTAYSGNTIYF. This chain uses TRBV11-3 with TRBJ1-3; TRBD1 is a possible D gene (6 bases). The CDR3 is 16 residues long. The germline CDR1 and CDR2 sequences are SGHNT and YENEEA. Trimming removed 5 bases at V and 0 bases at J, with 14 bases between. Full variable domain (remainder filled in from reference TRBV11-3 and TRBJ1-3): EAGVVQSPRYKIIEKKQPVAFWCNPISGHNTLYWYLQNLGQGPELLIRYENEEAVDDSQLPKDRFSAERLKGVDSTLKIQPAELGDSAVYLCASSPRTAYSGNTIYFGEGSWLTVV.

This clone was detected only once. V gene TRBV27 combines with J gene TRBJ2-2; maybe TRBD2 (6 bases). The germline CDR1 and CDR2 sequences are MNHEY and SMNVEV (reference sequence). CDR3 length: 14 residues. V was clipped by 6 bases and J by 6 bases, with 14 bases between them. In nucleotides, the CDR3 is TGTGCCAGCAGGGGGGACCCGGGGGCCGGGGAGCTGTTTTTT. Protein sequence: CASRGDPGAGELFF.

The chain recombines TRBV9 with TRBJ2-3, with D hard to call. This CDR3 is built from 12 residues. Trimming took off 1 base at V and 6 bases at J, with 6 bases between the two ends. Germline lookup yields CDR1 SGDLS and CDR2 YYNGEE. The CDR3 spells CASSVLQDTQYF. The CDR3 region has the DNA TGTGCCAGCAGCGTACTCCAGGATACGCAGTATTTT. Together with reference TRBV9 and TRBJ2-3, the CDR3 gives the full variable domain: DSGVTQTPKHLITATGQRVTLRCSPRSGDLSVYWYQQSLDQGLQFLIQYYNGEERAKGNILERFSAQQFPDLHSELNLSSLELGDSALYFCASSVLQDTQYFGPGTRLTVL.

The chain carries TRBV2 and TRBJ2-2; D gene ambiguous. The V and J ends lost 6 bases and 3 bases respectively, with 11 bases between them. The germline V gene encodes CDR1 SNHLY and CDR2 FYNNEI. CDR3 size: 14 residues. The CDR3 region is CASRTSTDTGELFF. CDR3 sequence (DNA): TGTGCCAGCAGGACAAGCACCGACACCGGGGAGCTGTTTTTT.